The 13 T cell receptor beta chains given below trace back to one sample, sequenced in a study of blood T cell repertoires in COVID-19. The table came from immunoSEQ multiplex PCR; TCRdb's copy has only in-frame clones and leaves some out. This sample has around 300,000 clones, with 86% found just once. The specimen was peripheral blood. These receptors were taken from a woman under 40 with active or convalescent COVID-19.

V usage is TRBV7-9 and J usage is TRBJ1-4, with D possibly TRBD1 on 6 matching bases. Per germline, CDR1 SEHNR and CDR2 FQNEAQ (reference sequence). The CDR3 runs to 14 residues. Deletions cut 5 bases from V and 6 bases from J, with 13 bases between. The chain's CDR3 is CASSLGAGDEKLFF. The CDR3 bases are TGTGCCAGCAGCCTCGGGGCAGGGGATGAAAAACTGTTTTTT.

The chain combines TRBV11-2 with TRBJ1-4; TRBD1 might be the D (6 bases). Trimming pared 5 bases from V and 7 bases from J, leaving 17 bases between. The germline gives CDR1 SGHAT, CDR2 FQNNGV. CDR3 size: 15 residues. The CDR3 DNA follows: TGTGCCAGCAGCCCCCAACATACCAGGGGTGAAAAACTGTTTTTT. Protein: CASSPQHTRGEKLFF.

The chain combines TRBV5-6 with TRBJ1-1, with D unresolved. Germline V gives CDR1 SGHDT, CDR2 YYEEEE. V was clipped by 4 bases and J by 3 bases, with 22 bases between them. This CDR3 is 17 amino acids long. The CDR3 loop reads CASSLGRRFGGHTEAFF. The DNA of the CDR3 is TGTGCCAGCAGCCTCGGCCGAAGATTCGGAGGACACACTGAAGCTTTCTTT.

This clone was detected only once. J is TRBJ1-1 and V is TRBV7-2, with 8 bases aligning to TRBD1. The CDR3 is 13 amino acids. V was clipped by 5 bases and J by 5 bases; unmatched bases: 4. Germline lookup yields CDR1 SGHTA and CDR2 FQGNSA. For the CDR3, the DNA is TGTGCCAGCAGCGGGTACAGGGGGACTGAAGCTTTCTTT. Its translation: CASSGYRGTEAFF. Combining the CDR3 with reference TRBV7-2 and TRBJ1-1 gives the whole variable domain GAGVSQSPSNKVTEKGKDVELRCDPISGHTALYWYRQSLGQGLEFLIYFQGNSAPDKSGLPSDRFSAERTGGSVSTLTIQRTQQEDSAVYLCASSGYRGTEAFFGQGTRLTVV.

Comment on this clone: The junction differs from germline at one of its ends, possibly a read error. The chain combines TRBV19 with TRBJ2-3; tentatively, D is TRBD2 (5 bases). Germline loops: CDR1 LNHDA, CDR2 SQIVND (reference sequence). This CDR3 is built from 14 residues. The CDR3 sequence: CASRIAETGDTQYF. CDR3 nucleotide sequence: TGTGCCAGTAGAATAGCTGAGACGGGGGATACGCAGTATTTT.

V gene TRBV23-1 combines with J gene TRBJ2-7; the match to TRBD1 covers 8 bases. TRBV23-1 carries the ORF label, with uncertain function. With V trimmed by 4 bases and J by 3 bases, 11 bases remained unmatched. This CDR3 has 16 residues. The CDR3 DNA follows: TGCGCCAGCAGTCCACCGCCCGGGACAGGCGGCTACGAGCAGTACTTC. Protein: CASSPPPGTGGYEQYF.

This sequence joins TRBV5-6 and TRBJ1-5, with a weak D call TRBD1 (6 bases). This CDR3 is 16 amino acids long. The germline V gene has CDR1 SGHDT and CDR2 YYEEEE. V was cut by 2 bases and J by 5 bases, with 17 bases left in between. CDR3 loop: CASSFGKGVRDQPQHF. CDR3 in DNA: TGTGCCAGCAGCTTTGGGAAGGGGGTTCGGGATCAGCCCCAGCATTTT.

In this sample, this clone turned up a few times. The J gene is TRBJ2-5, the V gene TRBV19; 8 bases are a match to TRBD1. Germline CDR1 LNHDA, CDR2 SQIVND (reference sequence). J was trimmed by 4 bases and V by 2 bases; bases with no gene match: 6. There are 15 residues in the CDR3. The CDR3 DNA reads TGTGCCAGTAGTATAACTGCAGGGGGCGCAGAGACCCAGTACTTC. Translation: CASSITAGGAETQYF.

This sequence joins TRBV19 and TRBJ2-3, with 9 bases lining up with TRBD1. The germline V gene has CDR1 LNHDA and CDR2 SQIVND (reference sequence). V shed 6 bases, J shed 0 bases, and the junction held 7 bases outside the gene matches. CDR3 length equals 16 residues. The CDR3 DNA is TGTGCCAGTAGGGGGGGACAGGGCCACAGCACAGATACGCAGTATTTT. Protein product: CASRGGQGHSTDTQYF.

This chain joins TRBV7-9 and TRBJ1-1; D perhaps matches TRBD1 (5 bases). V was pared by 4 bases and J by 5 bases, with 17 bases between. This CDR3 comprises 15 residues. CDR1 is SEHNR and CDR2 is FQNEAQ in the germline V gene (reference sequence). The CDR3 sequence: CASSSGAGGETEAFF. CDR3 coding DNA: TGTGCCAGCAGCTCCGGAGCCGGGGGAGAAACTGAAGCTTTCTTT.

This clone was seen once. DNA of the CDR3: TGTGCCAGCTCACCAAAAACAGGGGTTGGTCAGCCCCAGCATTTT. This translates into CASSPKTGVGQPQHF. The genes are TRBV18 and TRBJ1-5; 7 bases agree with TRBD1. V trimming: 2 bases; J trimming: 6 bases; junction bases outside the gene matches: 7. The CDR3 runs to 15 residues. Germline CDR1 reads KGHSH; CDR2 reads LQKENI.

CDR3 sequence (DNA): TGCGCCAGCAGCCGAGAGACAGGCACTCTTCCCTATGGCTACACCTTC. This codes for CASSRETGTLPYGYTF. This chain joins TRBV4-3 and TRBJ1-2; D perhaps matches TRBD1 (6 bases). Trimming stripped 4 bases from V and 4 bases from J, with 19 bases between. CDR1 is LGHNA and CDR2 is YSLEER in the germline V gene. CDR3 size: 16 residues.

V is TRBV7-3 and J is TRBJ1-1, with a possible D match to TRBD1 (6 bases). The CDR3 consists of 14 residues. V was cut by 5 bases and J by 1 base, with 11 bases left in between. Germline CDR1 and CDR2: SGHTA and FQGTGA. CDR3 residues: CASSLGGENTEAFF. The CDR3 DNA is TGTGCCAGCAGCCTAGGGGGGGAGAACACTGAAGCTTTCTTT.